This T cell receptor beta chain was documented in a study of T-cell memory formation after mild COVID-19. Study background: Clusters were largely donor specific.

Regarding the study as a whole: A second wave expanding day 15 to 37 was CD4+-biased; contracting clones were balanced. Cross-reactive memory apparently joined, as some responding clones appeared in pre-infection memory.

To note about this clonotype: Antigen: not known.

TCRdb reprocessed the 5' RACE reads with MiXCR, giving one entry per CDR3 protein. Among 30,000 to 35,000 distinct CDR3 sequences listed, 7% to 9.5% were seen once. This CDR3 is built from 12 residues. V was shortened by 5 bases and J by 8 bases, with 10 bases between the two germline ends. This sequence joins TRBV12-3 or TRBV12-4 and TRBJ1-5; D is unresolved. The source material was PBMCs or a T cell subset sorted from them (not recorded which). This TCR was sampled from a man aged 18 to 29 who had mild COVID-19 (a few samples of this study predate the infection). Cell type and time point are not known. The CDR3, as DNA: TGTGCCAGCAGTCCCCCCACGGAGCCCCAGCATTTT. As protein: CASSPPTEPQHF.